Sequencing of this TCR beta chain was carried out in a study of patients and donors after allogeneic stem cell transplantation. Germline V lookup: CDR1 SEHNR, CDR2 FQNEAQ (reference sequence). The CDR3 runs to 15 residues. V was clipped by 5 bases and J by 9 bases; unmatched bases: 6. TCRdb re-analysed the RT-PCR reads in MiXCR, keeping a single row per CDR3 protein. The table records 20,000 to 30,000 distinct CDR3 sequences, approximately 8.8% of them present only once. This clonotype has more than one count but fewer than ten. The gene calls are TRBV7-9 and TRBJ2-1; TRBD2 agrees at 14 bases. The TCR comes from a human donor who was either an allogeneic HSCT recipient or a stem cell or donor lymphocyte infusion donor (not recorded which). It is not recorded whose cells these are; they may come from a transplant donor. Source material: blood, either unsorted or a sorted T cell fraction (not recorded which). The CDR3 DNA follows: TGTGCCAGCAGCCAGACTAGCGGGAGGGTTAGTGAGCAGTTCTTC. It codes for CASSQTSGRVSEQFF.